This TCR beta chain was found in a study of blood T cell repertoires in COVID-19 (dated by TCRdb to between 2020 and 2021). With regard to the full study: Samples from collaborators originated in the United States, Italy and Spain and spanned both the acute and convalescent phases of COVID-19. Subjects who had been exposed to COVID-19, were actively infected with it, or had recovered from it provided the deeply sampled blood TCRbeta repertoires that made up the dataset. The repertoires were released in a freely available public database intended as a resource for research on the immune response to SARS-CoV-2. Samples were obtained from the ongoing ImmuneRACE study (first 160 participants) and from over 1,000 subjects provided by 6 global collaborators. Sample metadata almost always included a de-identified subject ID, COVID-19 status, age in years and sex. Where HLA class I and class II types were available, the types were taken from metadata supplied by the sample provider, not from assay-based typing. The material from the prospective study consisted of cDNA or gDNA derived from T cells, B-cell-depleted T cells, or PBMCs.

Whole blood was collected in K2EDTA tubes by collaborating institutions according to the institutions' own protocols. For TCRbeta analysis, collaborators shipped samples in one of three forms: frozen whole blood, isolated PBMCs, or DNA extracted from either of those sample types. The immunoSEQ Assay, a bias-controlled multiplex PCR, was used to amplify TCRbeta CDR3 regions from genomic DNA. The study's own analysis went as follows. The number of nucleated cells in each sample was estimated from the amplification of reference gene primers within the assay. To quantify the absolute abundance of each unique TCRbeta CDR3 rearrangement, sequence reads were collapsed and filtered. For each sample, productive Simpson clonality was calculated by taking the square root of Simpson's diversity index across productive rearrangements. Sourced from immuneACCESS, this table was stored by TCRdb with only in-frame sequences that have V and J called. A share of the clones is absent; for the studies checked, an unresolved V gene accounts for under half, and the remainder has no known explanation. The DNA gave D and trimming, while V, J and clone size come from that table. The table for this sample lists approximately 31,000 clones; around nine tenths of them were counted only once. Roughly 13% of the sample belongs to the ten largest clones.

Overall results and qualifications from the work: The quantity of clinical and demographic metadata differed by source and by participant and was supplied without curation.

The CDR3 runs 12 amino acids, cysteine and phenylalanine included. The sequence is cut down to CDR3 DNA, 36 bases in frame from base 1. From the germline V gene, CDR1 is SGHAT and CDR2 is FQNNGV. Trimming costs V 8 bases and J 3 bases, and their ends lie 11 bases apart. In the case of this clone: Its antigen has not been determined. Qualities for individual bases were not recorded, and no much larger clone is one base off.

The sequence was obtained from a human donor with active COVID-19. The donor label of this sample is uncertain. The specimen was peripheral blood. The chain is assembled from TRBV11-2 and TRBJ2-7; perhaps TRBD2 is the D gene, with 5 bases matching. The CDR3 protein is CASRAGDYEQYF. The DNA sequence is as follows: TGTGCCAGCCGGGCGGGCGACTACGAGCAGTACTTC.